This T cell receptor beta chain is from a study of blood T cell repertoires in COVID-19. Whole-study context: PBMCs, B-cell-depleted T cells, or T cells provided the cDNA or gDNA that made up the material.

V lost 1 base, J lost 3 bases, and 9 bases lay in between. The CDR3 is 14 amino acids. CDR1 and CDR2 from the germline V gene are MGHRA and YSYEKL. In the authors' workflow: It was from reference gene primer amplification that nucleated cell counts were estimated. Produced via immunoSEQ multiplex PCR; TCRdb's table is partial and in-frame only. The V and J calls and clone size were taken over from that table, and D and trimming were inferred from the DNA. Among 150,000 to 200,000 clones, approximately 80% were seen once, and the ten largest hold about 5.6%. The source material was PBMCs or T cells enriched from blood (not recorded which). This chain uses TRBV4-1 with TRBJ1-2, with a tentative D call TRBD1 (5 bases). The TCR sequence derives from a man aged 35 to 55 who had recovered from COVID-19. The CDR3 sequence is CASSQGPQDYGYTF. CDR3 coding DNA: TGCGCCAGCAGCCAAGGGCCACAGGACTATGGCTACACCTTC.